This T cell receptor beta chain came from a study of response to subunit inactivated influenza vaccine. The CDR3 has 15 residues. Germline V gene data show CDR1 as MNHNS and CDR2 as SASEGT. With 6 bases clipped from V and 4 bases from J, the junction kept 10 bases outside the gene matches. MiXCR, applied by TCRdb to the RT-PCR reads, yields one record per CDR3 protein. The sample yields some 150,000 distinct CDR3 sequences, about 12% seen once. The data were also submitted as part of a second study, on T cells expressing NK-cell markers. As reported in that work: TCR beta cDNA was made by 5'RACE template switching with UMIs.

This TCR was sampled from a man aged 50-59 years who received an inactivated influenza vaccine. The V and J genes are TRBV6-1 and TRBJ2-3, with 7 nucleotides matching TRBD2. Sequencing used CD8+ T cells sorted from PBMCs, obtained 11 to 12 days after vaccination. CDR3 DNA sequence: TGTGCCAGCAGCGCCTGGACCGCGGGGGCAGATACGCAGTATTTT. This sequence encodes CASSAWTAGADTQYF.